This T cell receptor beta chain stems from a study of tumor and adjacent non-tumor tissue in lung cancer. For the study at large: There were roughly 11 adenocarcinoma, a couple of squamous cell carcinoma and 1 small cell lung cancer cases. Aged roughly 31 to 80 years, patients included fewer than 11 men and a few women with stage I to III disease.

TCRbeta libraries were built with three rounds of nested PCR, modified from ARM-PCR. TCRdb used MiXCR to reprocess the multiplex PCR reads, holding one entry per CDR3 protein. The profile shows roughly 43,000 distinct CDR3 sequences, roughly 60% of them singletons. Details on this clonotype: Its antigen is as yet unknown.

CDR1 is SGHRS and CDR2 is YFSETQ in the germline V gene. Trimming pared 4 bases from V and 0 bases from J, leaving 11 bases between. The CDR3 sequence is 15 residues long. This sample's RNA came from whole unsorted tissue. More than 3 cm separated this lung sample from the edge of the tumor. General study findings and limits: Top 100 clones took a larger repertoire share in normal lung. Significantly higher TCR diversity was found in tumor than normal lung.

This receptor was taken from a man aged 50-60 years with non-small cell lung cancer. V is TRBV5-1 and J is TRBJ2-1; D gene uncertain. What was sequenced was distant non-tumor lung tissue. This chain's CDR3 is CASSRWTDSYNEQFF. The CDR3 region has the DNA TGCGCCAGCAGCCGATGGACGGACTCCTACAATGAGCAGTTCTTC.